These 9 T cell receptor beta chains originate from one sample sequenced in a study of response to subunit inactivated influenza vaccine (dated by TCRdb to 2016 to 2019). The library was obtained by RT-PCR. Data came from an Illumina HiSeq 2500. TCRdb trimmed the raw reads at Q25, called clones with MiXCR and kept productive beta chains. Every distinct CDR3 protein forms one entry, paired with its most common genes and DNA. The sample has 540,000 or so distinct CDR3 sequences on record, 10% to 15% of them singletons. In total, the top ten clones hold roughly 14% of the sample. Interpreted using the paper, the time point label stands for: 45 to 50 days after influenza vaccine administration. The sample was PBMCs from blood, taken roughly 6 weeks after vaccination. The receptors stem from a man in his forties or fifties who received an inactivated influenza vaccine. Donor details come from another sample of the same person, matched by shared clones.

This clonotype occurred a few times. The CDR3 DNA follows: TGCAGTGCCATTATTCCGGGACAGACTACGAAACAGTACTTC. Translation: CSAIIPGQTTKQYF. The chain is built from TRBV20-1 and TRBJ2-7; 7 nucleotides line up with TRBD1. CDR1 DFQATT and CDR2 SNEGSKA come from the germline V gene (reference sequence). J lost 10 bases, V lost 6 bases, and 18 bases had no gene match. The CDR3 sequence is 14 residues long.

The rearrangement links TRBV4-3 to TRBJ1-1; 7 nucleotides match TRBD1. From germline, CDR1 is LGHNA and CDR2 YSLEER. The CDR3 has 16 residues. With V trimmed by 3 bases and J by 1 base, 8 bases remained unmatched. The CDR3 nucleotides are TGCGCCAGCAGCCAGCTTGGGGGGACAGCGAACACTGAAGCTTTCTTT. Translated: CASSQLGGTANTEAFF.

As to this clonotype: A much larger clone differs by one base, so this may be a read error. The chain is built from TRBV20-1 and TRBJ2-7; 7 nucleotides agree with TRBD1. The CDR3 runs to 14 residues. Germline V lookup: CDR1 DFQATT, CDR2 SNEGSKA (reference sequence). CDR3 residues: CSARDEQGTYEQNF. Written as DNA, the CDR3 is TGCAGTGCTAGAGATGAACAGGGGACCTACGAGCAGAACTTC.

The chain links TRBV6-5 to TRBJ2-2; 7 nucleotides match TRBD2. The CDR3 runs to 18 residues. Germline loops: CDR1 MNHEY, CDR2 SVGAGI. V dropped 0 bases and J dropped 7; count of bases not matched to a gene: 14. CDR3 sequence: CASSYSRLVTSRNGELFF. In DNA, the CDR3 is TGTGCCAGCAGTTACTCAAGACTTGTGACTAGCCGGAACGGGGAGCTGTTTTTT.

The sample holds a few counts of this clonotype. The CDR3: CASSSPRPLERDTQYF. CDR3 coding DNA: TGTGCCAGCAGTTCACCCCGGCCACTCGAACGAGATACGCAGTATTTT. The chain employs TRBV28 and TRBJ2-3; D is unresolved. CDR3 length: 16 amino acids. Deletions cut 4 bases from V and 5 bases from J, with 19 bases between. The V gene's germline CDR1 is MDHEN and CDR2 SYDVKM.

This clonotype was seen a few times. This sequence joins TRBV4-1 and TRBJ2-3; no firm D call. This CDR3 region has 15 residues. Germline CDR1 MGHRA, CDR2 YSYEKL. The V and J ends lost 3 bases and 0 bases respectively, with 10 bases between them. CDR3 in amino acids: CASSHVTSSTDTQYF. The CDR3 DNA reads TGCGCCAGCAGCCACGTCACCTCTAGCACAGATACGCAGTATTTT.

V gene TRBV20-1 combines with J gene TRBJ2-5; D remains ambiguous. Germline V gene lookup returns CDR1 DFQATT and CDR2 SNEGSKA (reference sequence). This CDR3 comprises 13 residues. V lost 3 bases, J lost 3 bases, and 11 bases lay in between. The CDR3 spells CSASQRTKETQYF. The CDR3 nucleotides are TGCAGTGCTAGTCAGAGGACGAAAGAGACCCAGTACTTC.

At least ten counts were recorded for this clonotype. The chain couples TRBV5-1 to TRBJ2-7; no clear D gene. Germline values: CDR1 SGHRS, CDR2 YFSETQ. CDR3 size: 15 residues. With 0 bases removed from V and 0 bases from J, the gap between germline ends came to 10 bases. The DNA for the CDR3 is TGCGCCAGCAGCTTGGATTGGGGAAGCTCCTACGAGCAGTACTTC. It is translated as CASSLDWGSSYEQYF.

This clonotype was observed a handful of times. V is TRBV20-1 and J is TRBJ2-5; 10 nucleotides agree with TRBD1. Germline values: CDR1 DFQATT, CDR2 SNEGSKA (reference sequence). The length of the CDR3 is 14 residues. The J segment lost 5 bases and the V segment lost 6 bases, leaving 9 bases of the junction unmatched. DNA of the CDR3: TGCAGTGCCCTGGGACAGGGGTTCAAGGAGACCCAGTACTTC. Translated, it gives CSALGQGFKETQYF.